This TCR beta chain was obtained from a study of T cell responses to AZD1222 COVID-19 vaccine. TCRdb keeps only in-frame clones here, not all; method: immunoSEQ multiplex PCR. The sample records 55,000 to 90,000 clones, 82% being singletons. The germline gives CDR1 MNHNS, CDR2 SASEGT. Losses at the gene ends were 3 bases for V and 4 bases for J; bases not matched to a gene: 6. This CDR3 spans 15 amino acids. Notes on this clone: Its antigen is not known.

Study-wide results and limits: No day 14 peak samples; only post-peak repertoires were characterized. There were mostly white British donors and more females than males, and clonal diversity was possibly underestimated. The number of AZD1222 recipients seropositive at baseline was only five or six.

The receptor was isolated from an adult in good health. The sample in question was peripheral blood, obtained on day 0 of AZD1222 vaccination. The chain combines TRBV6-1 with TRBJ2-3; 8 nucleotides match TRBD1. This chain's CDR3 is CASSDHRGRSDTQYF. The DNA of the CDR3 is TGTGCCAGCAGTGACCACAGGGGGAGATCAGATACGCAGTATTTT.